This T cell receptor (beta chain) was captured by sequencing in a study of human T cells and chemical hapten exposure. TCRdb re-analysed the RACE reads in MiXCR, keeping a single row per CDR3 protein. The sample yields a few hundred thousand distinct CDR3 sequences, around 6% seen once. As for time point: patch test 2, 6 weeks after DPC sensitization. Treatment given: therapeutic diphenylcyclopropenone sensitization with weekly scalp DPC. At least ten counts were recorded for this clonotype. Germline lookup yields CDR1 MNHEY and CDR2 SVGEGT. The CDR3 contains 11 residues. Trimming stripped 7 bases from V and 2 bases from J, with 5 bases between.

The chain uses TRBV6-2 or TRBV6-3 and TRBJ1-1; D gene ambiguous. The source is a young woman with alopecia areata. Some clones in this sample may be carry-over from other donors' samples. Here the sequenced sample was whole blood, taken in connection with sensitization to the hapten diphenylcyclopropenone (DPC). CDR3 DNA sequence: TGTGCCAGCAAGGCTAACACTGAAGCTTTCTTT. Amino acid sequence: CASKANTEAFF.